What follows are 9 T cell receptor beta chains derived from one specimen sequenced in a study of T cell responses to AZD1222 COVID-19 vaccine. Here immunoSEQ multiplex PCR was the method, and the copy in TCRdb shows in-frame clones only, minus some. The sample contains fewer than 150,000 clones, 86% of which appear only once. The input for sequencing was peripheral blood, taken on day 0 of AZD1222 vaccination. All receptors derive from an adult in good health.

The chain couples TRBV28 to TRBJ2-1; 10 nucleotides agree with TRBD2. With 7 bases clipped from V and 4 bases from J, the junction kept 7 bases outside the gene matches. Germline values: CDR1 MDHEN, CDR2 SYDVKM. The CDR3 spans 15 residues. The CDR3 DNA reads as TGTGCCAGCATCACAGCGGGGGGGTCGTACAATGAGCAGTTCTTC. It encodes CASITAGGSYNEQFF.

V gene TRBV19 combines with J gene TRBJ1-2, with a tentative D call TRBD1 (5 bases). CDR1 is LNHDA, CDR2 SQIVND, per germline (reference sequence). This CDR3 is 14 amino acids long. The ends were cut back, 10 bases at V and 4 bases at J, with 19 bases in the middle. CDR3 coding DNA: TGTGCCACTAGCACCGGGACGGAACTCTATGGCTACACCTTC. It specifies CATSTGTELYGYTF.

The chain is built from TRBV27 and TRBJ2-7, with D unresolved. Germline V gene sequence: CDR1 MNHEY, CDR2 SMNVEV (reference sequence). Trimming shortened V by 0 bases and J by 3 bases, and 6 bases separated the two germline ends. The CDR3 consists of 13 residues. The DNA for the CDR3 is TGTGCCAGCAGTTTATCAGAAAACTACGAGCAGTACTTC. It translates to CASSLSENYEQYF.

The chain recombines TRBV6-1 with TRBJ2-3; the D is unclear. Germline V gene data show CDR1 as MNHNS and CDR2 as SASEGT. V lost 2 bases and J 2 bases, leaving 11 bases between the germline ends. The CDR3 runs 15 residues. The CDR3 reads CASSENPLNTDTQYF. For the CDR3, the DNA is TGTGCCAGCAGTGAAAATCCACTGAACACAGATACGCAGTATTTT.

V and J are TRBV6-1 and TRBJ2-2, with TRBD1 identical over 11 bases. Per the germline V gene, CDR1 is MNHNS and CDR2 is SASEGT. With V trimmed by 0 bases and J by 7 bases, 4 bases remained unmatched. The CDR3 has 16 residues. The CDR3 nucleotides read TGTGCCAGCAGTGAAGCCCGGACAGGGGGCGGCGGGGAGCTGTTTTTT. Protein: CASSEARTGGGGELFF.

Only one count was recorded for this clone. The chain uses TRBV5-6 and TRBJ2-5; 9 bases agree with TRBD1. With 5 bases clipped from V and 5 bases from J, the junction kept 13 bases outside the gene matches. The CDR3 has 16 residues. Germline lookup yields CDR1 SGHDT and CDR2 YYEEEE. This CDR3 is CASSSRGTGYGETQYF. Here the CDR3 DNA reads TGTGCCAGCAGTTCCCGGGGGACAGGGTACGGGGAGACCCAGTACTTC.

The J gene is TRBJ1-5, the V gene TRBV28, with D unclear. The V gene lost 3 bases and the J gene lost 3 bases, with 9 bases spanning the gap. Germline V lookup: CDR1 MDHEN, CDR2 SYDVKM. The CDR3 sequence is 14 residues long. CDR3 sequence reads: CASSFSGVNQPQHF. CDR3 sequence (DNA): TGTGCCAGCAGTTTCTCCGGGGTCAATCAGCCCCAGCATTTT.

The CDR3 DNA is TGTGCCAGCAGAACCGGGGGGTACACCGGGGAGCTGTTTTTT. As protein: CASRTGGYTGELFF. The rearrangement joins TRBV13 to TRBJ2-2; TRBD2 matches at 7 bases. The CDR3 is 14 amino acids. Germline lookup yields CDR1 PRHDT and CDR2 FYEKMQ (reference sequence). J was trimmed by 3 bases and V by 6 bases; bases with no gene match: 4.

In its sample, this clone was seen a few times. This chain uses TRBV6-2 or TRBV6-3 with TRBJ2-2; the D call may be TRBD1 or TRBD2 (6 bases each). Trimming removed 2 bases at V and 5 bases at J, with 15 bases between. CDR1 MNHEY and CDR2 SVGEGT come from the germline V gene. The CDR3 is 16 residues long. The CDR3 spells CASSYPRGGTTGELFF. The CDR3 region has the DNA TGTGCCAGCAGTTACCCGAGAGGGGGGACGACCGGGGAGCTGTTTTTT.